This T cell receptor beta chain was captured in a study of T cells after yellow fever vaccination. Broader study findings: Post-booster samples contained most primary-vaccination clones (approximately 95% CD4, almost 90% CD8). In FACS-sorted repertoires, abundant clonotypes from the bulk population could appear as contaminants.

This clonotype was seen repeatedly, ten times or more. Antigen unknown. The V end lost 3 bases, the J end lost 5 bases, and 13 bases lay between the germline ends. Germline V CDR1 and CDR2: SGHAT, FQNNGV. This CDR3 contains 14 residues. TCRdb re-analysed the 5' RACE reads in MiXCR, keeping a single row per CDR3 protein. Of about 330,000 distinct CDR3 sequences listed, around 6.8% are singletons. V and J are TRBV11-2 and TRBJ2-5, with D unclear. This clonotype was obtained from a man aged 18 to 29 who received the YFV17D yellow fever vaccine. Sequencing used PBMCs, obtained more than 35 days after the first yellow fever vaccination. CDR3: CASSFSGFEETQYF. CDR3 DNA sequence: TGTGCCAGCAGCTTCTCGGGTTTTGAGGAGACCCAGTACTTC.